A single sample is the source of the 16 T cell receptor beta chains below, sequenced in a study of vaccination effects on CD4 cells after COVID-19. Sequencing followed a ViraFEST assay step that expanded antigen-specific CD4+ T cells with viral peptide pools. Once cultured for roughly 10 days, the cells underwent separation to obtain CD4+ T cells. It was between March and December 2020 that the person had a SARS-CoV-2 infection confirmed by PCR. These receptors have no identified antigens. Data came from immunoSEQ multiplex PCR; TCRdb stores just in-frame clones and leaves some out. This sample has 20,000 to 30,000 clones, with about 77% found just once. The sample was CD4+ T cells from PBMCs cultured with HCoV-NL63 spike peptides, taken before COVID-19 vaccination. These receptors were taken from a human donor who had a prior SARS-CoV-2 infection.

This chain connects TRBV7-3 to TRBJ2-1; no firm D call. Trimming took 5 bases from V and 0 from J, leaving 11 bases between them. The CDR3 is 15 amino acids. CDR1 SGHTA and CDR2 FQGTGA come from the germline V gene. The CDR3, as DNA: TGTGCCAGCAGCCCGGAACAGTACTCCTACAATGAGCAGTTCTTC. Translation gives CASSPEQYSYNEQFF.

The CDR3, as DNA: TGTGCCAGCAGCACAACGGGGGGCACTGAAGCTTTCTTT. This gives the protein CASSTTGGTEAFF. The chain is built from TRBV7-2 and TRBJ1-1; maybe TRBD1 (5 bases). Germline V gene data show CDR1 as SGHTA and CDR2 as FQGNSA. The V end was cut by 5 bases, the J end by 4 bases, with 11 bases between. The CDR3 totals 13 residues.

This clone occurred a few times. The J gene is TRBJ2-2, the V gene TRBV21-1; the table's D call, TRBD2, was not checked against the DNA. TRBV21-1 is shown as a pseudogene. The CDR3 is made up of 14 amino acids. The CDR3 DNA reads as TGTGCCAGCAGGCCCCGACGGGGGGCCGGGGAGCTGTTTTTT. This translates into CASRPRRGAGELFF.

The chain is built from TRBV9 and TRBJ1-2, with a possible D match to TRBD1 (6 bases). V shed 4 bases and J shed 0 bases, with 13 bases lying between them. The CDR3 sequence is 15 residues long. Germline CDR1 and CDR2: SGDLS and YYNGEE. The CDR3 loop reads CASSSRDTANYGYTF. The CDR3 DNA sequence: TGTGCCAGCAGCTCCCGGGACACCGCTAACTATGGCTACACCTTC.

The V and J genes are TRBV19 and TRBJ2-1; 9 bases fit TRBD1. Germline lookup yields CDR1 LNHDA and CDR2 SQIVND (reference sequence). V shed 6 bases and J 8 bases; nucleotides not matched to a gene: 5. The CDR3 has 13 residues. CDR3 amino acids: CASSRDRVDEQFF. The CDR3 DNA follows: TGTGCCAGTAGCCGGGACAGGGTGGATGAGCAGTTCTTC.

The chain joins TRBV6-5 to TRBJ2-7; D remains unclear. The CDR3 length is 12 residues. V lost 2 bases, J lost 6 bases, and 8 bases lay in between. Looked up from germline, CDR1 is MNHEY and CDR2 is SVGAGI. The CDR3 sequence: CASSYDTGEQYF. The CDR3 nucleotides read TGTGCCAGCAGTTACGATACGGGCGAGCAGTACTTC.

V and J are TRBV2 and TRBJ2-1; no clear D. V dropped 3 bases and J dropped 3 bases, with 12 bases sitting between them. Germline loops: CDR1 SNHLY, CDR2 FYNNEI. There are 15 residues in the CDR3. This CDR3 is CASSDLFGFYNEQFF. CDR3 nucleotide sequence: TGTGCCAGCAGTGACCTGTTCGGGTTCTACAATGAGCAGTTCTTC.

This clone was recorded once. The CDR3: CASSPRDGRGTEAFF. CDR3 nucleotide sequence: TGTGCCAGCAGCCCTCGGGACGGCCGGGGCACTGAAGCTTTCTTT. This rearrangement joins TRBV5-4 to TRBJ1-1, with a tentative D call TRBD1 (5 bases). This CDR3 is built from 15 residues. The germline gives CDR1 SGHNT, CDR2 YYREEE (reference sequence). V was shortened by 4 bases and J by 4 bases, with 17 bases between the two germline ends.

The chain is built from TRBV12-5 and TRBJ1-4, with D possibly TRBD1 on 5 matching bases. CDR1 and CDR2 from the germline V gene are LGHNT and FRNRAP. The CDR3 extends over 15 amino acids. The germline V and J ends were trimmed by 2 bases and 3 bases, with 10 bases remaining between them. CDR3 sequence reads: CASGLPQGPNEKLFF. CDR3 bases: TGTGCTAGTGGTTTGCCTCAGGGTCCTAATGAAAAACTGTTTTTT. The full variable domain, its missing parts supplied by reference TRBV12-5 and TRBJ1-4, is DARVTQTPRHKVTEMGQEVTMRCQPILGHNTVFWYRQTMMQGLELLAYFRNRAPLDDSGMPKDRFSAEMPDATLATLKIQPSEPRDSAVYFCASGLPQGPNEKLFFGSGTQLSVL.

V gene TRBV6-2 or TRBV6-3 combines with J gene TRBJ2-7; D perhaps matches TRBD2 (6 bases). CDR3 length: 12 amino acids. Between the trimmed V and J ends, which lost 2 bases and 10 bases, there was a span of 12 bases. From germline, CDR1 is MNHEY and CDR2 SVGEGT. The CDR3 sequence is CASSYLAGLQYF. As DNA, the CDR3 is TGTGCCAGCAGTTACCTGGCGGGGCTACAGTACTTC.

The rearrangement links TRBV2 to TRBJ2-5, with D perhaps matching TRBD2 (6 bases). Trimming cost V 6 bases and J 3 bases, with 17 bases left between them. The CDR3 covers 15 residues. Germline V lookup: CDR1 SNHLY, CDR2 FYNNEI. The DNA for the CDR3 is TGTGCCAGCAGCTCCCTATGGGGGGAGGAAGAGACCCAGTACTTC. As protein: CASSSLWGEEETQYF.

The chain has TRBV10-2 and TRBJ1-6; TRBD1 might be the D (6 bases). The CDR3 has 14 residues. V was shortened by 2 bases and J by 9 bases, with 11 bases between the two germline ends. The germline V gene encodes CDR1 WSHSY and CDR2 SAAADI. CDR3 in DNA: TGCGCCAGCAGTGAGGAAAGACAGGCTTCACCCCTCCACTTT. Its translation: CASSEERQASPLHF.

This clone occurred a few times. The chain links TRBV5-8 to TRBJ2-2; the match to TRBD1 covers 7 bases. Germline assignment: CDR1 SGHTS and CDR2 YDEGEE. The CDR3 consists of 16 residues. Losses at the gene ends were 9 bases for V and 0 bases for J; bases not matched to a gene: 11. The CDR3 coding sequence is TGTGCCACCCCGGACAGGCGTCTTTCGAACACCGGGGAGCTGTTTTTT. Its translation is CATPDRRLSNTGELFF. The full variable domain, rest sourced from reference TRBV5-8 and TRBJ2-2, is EAGVTQSPTHLIKTRGQQATLRCSPISGHTSVYWYQQALGLGLQFLLWYDEGEERNRGNFPPRFSGRQFPNYSSELNVNALELEDSALYLCATPDRRLSNTGELFFGEGSRLTVL.

Remarks on this clone: Sequence at one end of the junction differs from germline and may be a read error. The chain carries TRBV7-2 and TRBJ1-1; no firm D call. Germline V gene sequence: CDR1 SGHTA, CDR2 FQGNSA. CDR3 length: 14 residues. The CDR3 DNA is TGTGCCAGCAGCGTAGCGGCCGGGATTGTTGAAGCTTTCTTT. As protein: CASSVAAGIVEAFF. The variable domain in full, completed from reference TRBV7-2 and TRBJ1-1, reads GAGVSQSPSNKVTEKGKDVELRCDPISGHTALYWYRQSLGQGLEFLIYFQGNSAPDKSGLPSDRFSAERTGGSVSTLTIQRTQQEDSAVYLCASSVAAGIVEAFFGQGTRLTVV.

V is TRBV7-6 and J is TRBJ1-1, with TRBD1 matching 8 bases. This CDR3 has 14 residues. CDR1 and CDR2 (germline): SGHVS, FNYEAQ. With 5 bases clipped from V and 1 base from J, the junction kept 3 bases outside the gene matches. As DNA, the CDR3 is TGTGCCAGCAGCGCCGGACAGGGGAACACTGAAGCTTTCTTT. Translation: CASSAGQGNTEAFF. The full variable domain, in which reference TRBV7-6 and TRBJ1-1 provide the parts outside the CDR3, is GAGVSQSPRYKVTKRGQDVALRCDPISGHVSLYWYRQALGQGPEFLTYFNYEAQQDKSGLPNDRFSAERPEGSISTLTIQRTEQRDSAMYRCASSAGQGNTEAFFGQGTRLTVV.

This chain connects TRBV6-5 to TRBJ2-5; D unresolved. CDR1 is MNHEY, CDR2 SVGAGI, per germline. V shed 0 bases and J shed 3 bases, with 5 bases lying between them. This CDR3 contains 13 residues. The CDR3 region is CASSYSHEETQYF. The CDR3 nucleotides are TGTGCCAGCAGTTACTCGCACGAAGAGACCCAGTACTTC.